The clone carrying this T cell receptor beta chain was detected once. The CDR3 contains 13 residues. CDR1 is GTSNPN and CDR2 is SVGIG in the germline V gene (reference sequence). The V and J ends lost 3 bases and 8 bases respectively, with 14 bases between them. Original analysis: Amplification of reference gene primers was used by the study to estimate nucleated cell counts. Only in-frame clones appear in the TCRdb table, and some are missing; sequencing was by immunoSEQ multiplex PCR. V, J and clone size derive from that table, while D and trimming were established from the DNA sequence. The sample shows 300,000 to 450,000 clones, around 84% of them seen only once. The data derive from a study of blood T cell repertoires in COVID-19. Study-level background: The study drew acute and convalescent COVID-19 samples from the United States, Italy and Spain. PBMCs, B-cell-depleted T cells, or T cells were the source of the cDNA or gDNA that made up the material.

The clonotype originates from a human donor in a cohort sampled during active COVID-19. The rearrangement uses TRBV30 and TRBJ2-1; D possibly corresponds to TRBD2 (7 bases). Sequencing was done on a sample of peripheral blood. The CDR3 DNA sequence: TGTGCCTGGAGCGGAAGGGGGGGTCATGAGCAGTTCTTC. Encoded protein: CAWSGRGGHEQFF.